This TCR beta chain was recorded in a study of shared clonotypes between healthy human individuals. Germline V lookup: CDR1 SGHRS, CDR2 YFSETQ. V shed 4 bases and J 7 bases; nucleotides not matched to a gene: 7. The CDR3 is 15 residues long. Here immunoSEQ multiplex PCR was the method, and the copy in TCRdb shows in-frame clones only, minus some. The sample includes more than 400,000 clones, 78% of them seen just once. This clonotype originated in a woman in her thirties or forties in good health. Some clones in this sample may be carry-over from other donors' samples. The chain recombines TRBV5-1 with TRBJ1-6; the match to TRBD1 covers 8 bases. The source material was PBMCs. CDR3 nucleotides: TGCGCCAGCAGCCCCCTGGGACAGGAGAATTCACCCCTCCACTTT. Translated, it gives CASSPLGQENSPLHF.